One sample yielded the 4 T cell receptor beta chains listed below, sequenced in a study of T cells of healthy individuals. From the 5' RACE reads, TCRdb called clonotypes with MiXCR, one entry per CDR3 protein. The sample has 40,000 to 60,000 distinct CDR3 sequences; about 15% are singletons. These receptors were taken from a human donor in good health.

This clonotype occurred a few times. CDR3: CASSLIAGGVDTQYF. Here the CDR3 DNA reads TGTGCCAGCAGCTTAATAGCGGGGGGGGTAGATACGCAGTATTTT. The chain joins TRBV7-2 to TRBJ2-3; 11 bases agree with TRBD2. The CDR3 covers 15 residues. Germline-derived CDR1 and CDR2 are SGHTA and FQGNSA. Losses at the gene ends were 2 bases for V and 5 bases for J; bases not matched to a gene: 3. The variable domain in full, completed from reference TRBV7-2 and TRBJ2-3, reads GAGVSQSPSNKVTEKGKDVELRCDPISGHTALYWYRQSLGQGLEFLIYFQGNSAPDKSGLPSDRFSAERTGGSVSTLTIQRTQQEDSAVYLCASSLIAGGVDTQYFGPGTRLTVL.

This clonotype was recorded once. The chain joins TRBV20-1 to TRBJ2-1; 7 bases match TRBD2. Germline CDR1 is DFQATT and CDR2 is SNEGSKA (reference sequence). Losses at the gene ends were 4 bases for V and 8 bases for J; bases not matched to a gene: 17. The CDR3 has 16 residues. The CDR3 DNA sequence: TGCAGTGCTACCACAAGCGGGGTAGCGGGTCCCCATGAGCAGTTCTTC. Its protein is CSATTSGVAGPHEQFF.

This clonotype has only a few counts. The V call is TRBV5-1, the J call TRBJ2-5; either TRBD1 or TRBD2 may fit D (5 bases each). Germline values: CDR1 SGHRS, CDR2 YFSETQ. The CDR3 loop spans 15 amino acids. Trimming removed 0 bases at V and 5 bases at J, with 14 bases between. The DNA of the CDR3 is TGCGCCAGCAGCTTGGAGGGGCGGGTCCTGGAGACCCAGTACTTC. This codes for CASSLEGRVLETQYF.

V is TRBV10-3 and J is TRBJ2-7; D uncertain. The V gene lost 3 bases and the J gene lost 3 bases, with 15 bases spanning the gap. Germline V gives CDR1 ENHRY, CDR2 SYGVKD. The CDR3 has 15 residues. The CDR3 coding sequence is TGTGCCATCAGTGATTCGGACGGACGAAACTACGAGCAGTACTTC. The encoded protein is CAISDSDGRNYEQYF.